The T cell receptor beta chain under discussion was sequenced for a study of T cells in Graves' hyperthyroidism and ophthalmopathy. A word on this clonotype: Its cognate antigen is unknown.

Uncontrolled infection, other autoimmune disease, pregnancy or lactation barred patients from enrollment. For the diagnoses, clinical symptoms, serum thyroxine and TRAb, thyroid ultrasound and orbital computed tomography were used. Study observations and caveats: Blood also carried most thyroid clonotypes expanded above 0.001. Onset of ophthalmopathy came a median around 6.2 months after the model predicted it.

CDR3 length: 16 residues. CDR1 is DFQATT, CDR2 SNEGSKA, per germline (reference sequence). Trimming took off 0 bases at V and 4 bases at J, with 17 bases between the two ends. Amplification yielded TCR beta CDR3 regions, with RNA transcripts as the source. First-round RT-PCR with HTBI primers amplified the TCR CDR3 region. In TCRdb, the multiplex PCR reads were re-called with MiXCR into one record per CDR3 protein. The table includes about 640,000 distinct CDR3 sequences, around 21% detected once. Sequencing used blood. The source is a man between 25 and 39 years old with Graves' ophthalmopathy. The chain combines TRBV20-1 with TRBJ2-3, with D possibly being TRBD2 (6 bases). The CDR3 reads CSARDWKAGPPDTQYF. Written as DNA, the CDR3 is TGCAGTGCTAGAGATTGGAAGGCGGGACCGCCAGATACGCAGTATTTT.